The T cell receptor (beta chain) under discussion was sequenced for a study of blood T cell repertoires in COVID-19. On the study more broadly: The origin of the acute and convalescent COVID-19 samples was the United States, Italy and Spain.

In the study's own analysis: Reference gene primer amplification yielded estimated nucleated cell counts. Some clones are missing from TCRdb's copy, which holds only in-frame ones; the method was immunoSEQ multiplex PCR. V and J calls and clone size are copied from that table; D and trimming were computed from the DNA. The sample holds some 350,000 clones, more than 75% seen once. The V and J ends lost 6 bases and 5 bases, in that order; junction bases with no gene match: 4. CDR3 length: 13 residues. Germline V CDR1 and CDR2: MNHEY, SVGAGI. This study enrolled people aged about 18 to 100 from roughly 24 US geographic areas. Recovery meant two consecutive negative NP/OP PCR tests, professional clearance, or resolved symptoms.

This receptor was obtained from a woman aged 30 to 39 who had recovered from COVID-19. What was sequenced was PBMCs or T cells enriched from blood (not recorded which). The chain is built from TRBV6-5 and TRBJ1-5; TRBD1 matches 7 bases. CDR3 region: CASSDRVYQPQHF. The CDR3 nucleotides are TGTGCCAGCAGCGACAGGGTCTATCAGCCCCAGCATTTT.